The clone carrying this T cell receptor (beta chain) appeared a few times. Between the trimmed V and J ends, which lost 3 bases and 4 bases, there was a span of 18 bases. Looked up from germline, CDR1 is SEHNR and CDR2 is FQNEAQ (reference sequence). The CDR3 runs 16 residues. The sample originates from a study of identical twins. TCRdb analysed the 5' RACE reads with MiXCR anew, one entry per CDR3 protein. The table includes 430,000 or so distinct CDR3 sequences, 20% to 25% detected once. This same sample was also part of a study on T cells expressing NK-cell markers.

Sequenced sample: CD4+ T cells sorted from blood. The TCR originated in a woman aged 18-30 years in good health. V is TRBV7-9 and J is TRBJ1-2; D perhaps matches TRBD1 (5 bases). CDR3 loop: CASSLNLQAVLYGYTF. The DNA for the CDR3 is TGTGCCAGCAGCTTGAATTTACAGGCAGTCCTCTATGGCTACACCTTC. Full variable domain (rest looked up from reference TRBV7-9 and TRBJ1-2): DTGVSQNPRHKITKRGQNVTFRCDPISEHNRLYWYRQTLGQGPEFLTYFQNEAQLEKSRLLSDRFSAERPKGSFSTLEIQRTEQGDSAMYLCASSLNLQAVLYGYTFGSGTRLTVV.